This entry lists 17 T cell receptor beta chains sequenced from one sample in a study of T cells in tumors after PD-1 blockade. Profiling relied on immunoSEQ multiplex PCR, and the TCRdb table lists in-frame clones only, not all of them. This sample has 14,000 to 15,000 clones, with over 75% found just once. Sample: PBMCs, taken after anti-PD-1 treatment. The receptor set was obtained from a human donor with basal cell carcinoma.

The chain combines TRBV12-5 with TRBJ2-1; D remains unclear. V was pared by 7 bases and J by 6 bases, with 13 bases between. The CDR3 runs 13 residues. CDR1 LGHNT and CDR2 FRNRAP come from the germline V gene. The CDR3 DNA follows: TGTGCTAGTGCTCGGGTGGGGTTCAATGAGCAGTTCTTC. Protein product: CASARVGFNEQFF. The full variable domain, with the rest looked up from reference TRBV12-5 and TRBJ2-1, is DARVTQTPRHKVTEMGQEVTMRCQPILGHNTVFWYRQTMMQGLELLAYFRNRAPLDDSGMPKDRFSAEMPDATLATLKIQPSEPRDSAVYFCASARVGFNEQFFGPGTRLTVL.

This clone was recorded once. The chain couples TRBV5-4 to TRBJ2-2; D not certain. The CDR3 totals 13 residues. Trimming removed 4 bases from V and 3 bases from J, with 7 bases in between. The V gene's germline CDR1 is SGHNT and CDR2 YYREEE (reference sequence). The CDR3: CASSLVYTGELFF. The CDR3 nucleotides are TGTGCCAGCAGCCTTGTCTACACCGGGGAGCTGTTTTTT.

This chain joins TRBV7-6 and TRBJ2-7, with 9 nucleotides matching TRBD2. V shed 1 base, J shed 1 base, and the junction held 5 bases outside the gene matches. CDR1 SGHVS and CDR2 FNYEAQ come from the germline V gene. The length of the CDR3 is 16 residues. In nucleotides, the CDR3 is TGTGCCAGCAGCTTAGTAGGGACTAGCAGTTCCTACGAGCAGTACTTC. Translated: CASSLVGTSSSYEQYF.

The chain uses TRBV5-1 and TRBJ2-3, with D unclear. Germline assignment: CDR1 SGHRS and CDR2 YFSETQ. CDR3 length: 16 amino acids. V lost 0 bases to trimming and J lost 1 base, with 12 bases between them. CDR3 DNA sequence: TGCGCCAGCAGCTTGGCCGCGCGATCGGGCACAGATACGCAGTATTTT. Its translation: CASSLAARSGTDTQYF.

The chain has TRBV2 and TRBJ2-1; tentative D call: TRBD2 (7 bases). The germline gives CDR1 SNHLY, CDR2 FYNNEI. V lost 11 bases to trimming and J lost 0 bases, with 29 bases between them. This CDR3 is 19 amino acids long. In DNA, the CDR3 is TGTGCCCGCTGTGAAGGGTGGGGGGGGGCGGGGAGCTCCTACAATGAGCAGTTCTTC. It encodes CARCEGWGGAGSSYNEQFF.

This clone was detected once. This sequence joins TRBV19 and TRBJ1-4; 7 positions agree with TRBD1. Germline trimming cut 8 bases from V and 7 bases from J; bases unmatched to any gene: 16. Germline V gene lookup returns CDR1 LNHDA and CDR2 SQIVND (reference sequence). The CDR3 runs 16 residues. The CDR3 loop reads CASLDRANPGGEKLFF. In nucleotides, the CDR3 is TGTGCCAGTCTAGACAGGGCCAATCCCGGGGGTGAAAAACTGTTTTTT.

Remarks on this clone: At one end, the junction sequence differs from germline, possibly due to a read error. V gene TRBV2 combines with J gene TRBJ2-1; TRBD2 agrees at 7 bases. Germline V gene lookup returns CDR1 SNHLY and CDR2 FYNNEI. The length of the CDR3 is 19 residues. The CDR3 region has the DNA TGTCCCAGCTGTGATGGGTGGGGGGGGGTGGGGAGCTCCTACAATGAGCAGTTCTTC. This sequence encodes CPSCDGWGGVGSSYNEQFF.

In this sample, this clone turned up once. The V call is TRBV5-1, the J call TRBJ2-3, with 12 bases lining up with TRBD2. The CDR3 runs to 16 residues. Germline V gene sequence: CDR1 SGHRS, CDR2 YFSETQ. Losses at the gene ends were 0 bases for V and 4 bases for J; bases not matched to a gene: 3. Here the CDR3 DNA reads TGCGCCAGCAGCTTGGGACTAGCGGGAGTAGCAGATACGCAGTATTTT. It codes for CASSLGLAGVADTQYF. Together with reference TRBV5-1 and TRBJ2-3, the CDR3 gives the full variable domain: KAGVTQTPRYLIKTRGQQVTLSCSPISGHRSVSWYQQTPGQGLQFLFEYFSETQRNKGNFPGRFSGRQFSNSRSEMNVSTLELGDSALYLCASSLGLAGVADTQYFGPGTRLTVL.

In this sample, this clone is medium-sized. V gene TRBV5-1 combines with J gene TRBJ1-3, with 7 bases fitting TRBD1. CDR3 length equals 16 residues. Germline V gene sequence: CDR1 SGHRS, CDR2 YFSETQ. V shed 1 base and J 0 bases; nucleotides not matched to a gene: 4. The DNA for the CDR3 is TGCGCCAGCAGCTTGCTCGGACAGGACTCTGGAAACACCATATATTTT. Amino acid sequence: CASSLLGQDSGNTIYF. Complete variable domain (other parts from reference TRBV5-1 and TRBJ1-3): KAGVTQTPRYLIKTRGQQVTLSCSPISGHRSVSWYQQTPGQGLQFLFEYFSETQRNKGNFPGRFSGRQFSNSRSEMNVSTLELGDSALYLCASSLLGQDSGNTIYFGEGSWLTVV.

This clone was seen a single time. CDR3 loop: CASSFGTGGNSPLHF. In DNA form, the CDR3 reads TGTGCCAGCAGTTTTGGGACAGGGGGAAATTCACCCCTCCACTTT. This chain connects TRBV27 to TRBJ1-6; 11 bases align to TRBD1. The CDR3 runs 15 residues. J was trimmed by 7 bases and V by 3 bases; bases with no gene match: 2. Germline lookup yields CDR1 MNHEY and CDR2 SMNVEV (reference sequence).

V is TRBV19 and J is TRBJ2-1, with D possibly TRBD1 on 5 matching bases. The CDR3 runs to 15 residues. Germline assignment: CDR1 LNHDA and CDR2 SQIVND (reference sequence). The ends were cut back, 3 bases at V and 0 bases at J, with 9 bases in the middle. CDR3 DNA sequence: TGTGCCAGTAGTATCGAAGGGGTCTCCTACAATGAGCAGTTCTTC. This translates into CASSIEGVSYNEQFF.

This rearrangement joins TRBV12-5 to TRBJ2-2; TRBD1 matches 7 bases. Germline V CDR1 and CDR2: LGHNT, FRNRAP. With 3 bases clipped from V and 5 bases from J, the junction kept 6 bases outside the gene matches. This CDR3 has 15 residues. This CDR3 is CASGLGTVLTGELFF. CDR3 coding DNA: TGTGCTAGTGGTTTAGGGACAGTCTTAACCGGGGAGCTGTTTTTT.

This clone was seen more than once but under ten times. The CDR3 reads CASSLNLPGSPLHF. CDR3 bases: TGCGCCAGCAGCTTGAACCTGCCAGGTTCACCCCTCCACTTT. The chain carries TRBV5-1 and TRBJ1-6; unclear D gene. The CDR3 covers 14 residues. CDR1 is SGHRS, CDR2 YFSETQ, per germline. The V end was cut by 1 base, the J end by 9 bases, with 11 bases between.

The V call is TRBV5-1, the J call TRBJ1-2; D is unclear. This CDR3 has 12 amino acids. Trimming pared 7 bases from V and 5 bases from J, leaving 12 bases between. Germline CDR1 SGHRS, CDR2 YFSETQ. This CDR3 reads CASGSSGYGYTF. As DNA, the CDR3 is TGCGCCAGCGGGTCGTCGGGGTATGGCTACACCTTC.

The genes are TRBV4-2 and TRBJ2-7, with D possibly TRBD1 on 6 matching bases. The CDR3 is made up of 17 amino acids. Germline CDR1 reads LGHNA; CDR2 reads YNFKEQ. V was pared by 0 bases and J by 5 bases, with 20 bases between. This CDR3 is CASSQDRSRGAFNEQYF. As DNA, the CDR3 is TGTGCCAGCAGCCAAGATAGGAGCAGGGGCGCGTTCAACGAGCAGTACTTC.

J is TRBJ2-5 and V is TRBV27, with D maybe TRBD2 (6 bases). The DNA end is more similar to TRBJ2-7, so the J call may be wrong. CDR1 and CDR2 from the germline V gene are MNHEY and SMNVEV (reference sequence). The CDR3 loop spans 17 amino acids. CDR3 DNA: TGTGCCAGCAGTTACAACTCCCGGACTATACGAATTTACGAGCAGTACTTC. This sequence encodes CASSYNSRTIRIYEQYF.

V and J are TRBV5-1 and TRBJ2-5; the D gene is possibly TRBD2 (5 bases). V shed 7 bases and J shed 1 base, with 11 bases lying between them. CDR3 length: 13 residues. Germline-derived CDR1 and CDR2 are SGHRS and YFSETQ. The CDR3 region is CASGQLGQETQYF. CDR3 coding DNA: TGCGCCAGCGGGCAACTAGGCCAAGAGACCCAGTACTTC.